Presented here are 17 T cell receptor beta chains from one specimen sequenced in a study of cytotoxic CD8 clonotypes in ibrutinib-treated CLL. Profiled with immunoSEQ multiplex PCR; TCRdb holds only in-frame clones, not every one. The sample lists 65,000 to 95,000 clones; 85% to 90% were seen once. Sequenced here: PBMCs, sampled before ibrutinib treatment. The source is a human donor with chronic lymphocytic leukemia.

This sequence joins TRBV5-1 and TRBJ1-1; TRBD1 matches at 9 bases. V trimming: 4 bases; J trimming: 8 bases; junction bases outside the gene matches: 6. This CDR3 is 13 amino acids long. Germline loops: CDR1 SGHRS, CDR2 YFSETQ. CDR3 bases: TGCGCCAGCAGCCTAGGGACAGGGCTCGAAGCTTTCTTT. Translated: CASSLGTGLEAFF.

This chain uses TRBV9 with TRBJ2-2; TRBD1 matches 10 bases. V gave up 1 base and J gave up 8 bases; unmatched junction bases: 5. CDR1 and CDR2 from the germline V gene are SGDLS and YYNGEE. There are 15 residues in the CDR3. CDR3 coding DNA: TGTGCCAGCAGCGTAAGGGACAGGGGCCGGGGGGAGCTGTTTTTT. Its protein product is CASSVRDRGRGELFF.

V gene TRBV19 combines with J gene TRBJ1-1; 9 positions agree with TRBD1. This CDR3 is 17 amino acids long. V lost 5 bases to trimming and J lost 0 bases; unmatched junction nucleotides: 10. CDR1 and CDR2 (germline): LNHDA, SQIVND (reference sequence). In DNA, the CDR3 is TGTGCCAGTAGTCGAAGACAGGGGGTAGCGGTGAACACTGAAGCTTTCTTT. This translates into CASSRRQGVAVNTEAFF.

V and J are TRBV5-1 and TRBJ2-3, with a possible D match to TRBD2 (5 bases). The germline V gene encodes CDR1 SGHRS and CDR2 YFSETQ. This CDR3 region has 15 residues. Trimming took off 2 bases at V and 2 bases at J, with 12 bases between the two ends. CDR3 protein: CASSFRLAHTDTQYF. CDR3 bases: TGCGCCAGCAGCTTTCGCCTAGCACACACAGATACGCAGTATTTT.

Worth noting for this clone: One junction end does not reproduce the germline sequence, and a read error may be involved. V usage is TRBV30 and J usage is TRBJ1-3; D unresolved. The germline gives CDR1 GTSNPN, CDR2 SVGIG (reference sequence). CDR3 length: 12 amino acids. CDR3 sequence: CAWSPRGSTIYF. The CDR3 coding sequence is TGTGCCTGGAGTCCCCGGGGAAGCACCATATATTTT.

V gene TRBV21-1 combines with J gene TRBJ2-5. TRBV21-1 is an annotated pseudogene. The CDR3 contains 16 residues. The CDR3 DNA is TGTGCCAGCAGCAAAGGGGGTAGGATGCTGGGAGAGACCCAGTACTTC. It translates to CASSKGGRMLGETQYF.

The chain couples TRBV6-6 to TRBJ2-5; 11 positions match TRBD1. CDR1 and CDR2 (germline): MNHNY, SVGAGI (reference sequence). Trimming took 6 bases from V and 4 from J; bases not matched to a gene: 4. This CDR3 has 14 amino acids. For the CDR3, the DNA is TGTGCCAGCAGGCCGGGACAGGGGGTAGAGACCCAGTACTTC. Its protein is CASRPGQGVETQYF.

This clone has a single count. This sequence joins TRBV5-4 and TRBJ2-2; a weak D match, TRBD2 (5 bases). Germline CDR1 is SGHNT and CDR2 is YYREEE (reference sequence). The V gene lost 2 bases and the J gene lost 5 bases, with 7 bases spanning the gap. This CDR3 has 13 residues. In nucleotides, the CDR3 is TGTGCCAGCAGCTTTGGCGGGACCGGGGAGCTGTTTTTT. Its translation: CASSFGGTGELFF.

The chain has TRBV4-1 and TRBJ2-5, with 12 bases aligning to TRBD2. Germline assignment: CDR1 MGHRA and CDR2 YSYEKL. Trimming at V came to 1 base and at J to 5 bases, leaving 5 bases not matched to a gene. This CDR3 comprises 16 residues. The CDR3: CASSQGPTSGSETQYF. The DNA for the CDR3 is TGCGCCAGCAGCCAAGGACCGACTAGCGGGAGTGAGACCCAGTACTTC.

This sequence joins TRBV11-2 and TRBJ2-2; 10 nucleotides agree with TRBD2. Germline CDR1 and CDR2: SGHAT and FQNNGV. The CDR3 has 15 amino acids. V was pared by 1 base and J by 6 bases, with 2 bases of the junction left unmatched. The CDR3, as DNA: TGTGCCAGCAGCTTAGCAAGCGGGAGGGCCGGGGAGCTGTTTTTT. It translates to CASSLASGRAGELFF. The entire variable domain, with the rest obtained from reference TRBV11-2 and TRBJ2-2, is as follows: EAGVAQSPRYKIIEKRQSVAFWCNPISGHATLYWYQQILGQGPKLLIQFQNNGVVDDSQLPKDRFSAERLKGVDSTLKIQPAKLEDSAVYLCASSLASGRAGELFFGEGSRLTVL.

The gene calls are TRBV6-6 and TRBJ2-1; the D gene is possibly TRBD2 (6 bases). Per germline, CDR1 MNHNY and CDR2 SVGAGI (reference sequence). With 10 bases removed from V and 3 bases from J, the gap between germline ends came to 10 bases. The CDR3 spans 12 residues. The CDR3 region has the DNA TGTGCCACTGGACTAAACTACAATGAGCAGTTCTTC. Amino acids: CATGLNYNEQFF.

The V gene is TRBV13, the J gene TRBJ1-3; 7 bases fit TRBD1. The CDR3 consists of 18 residues. V gave up 5 bases and J gave up 0 bases; unmatched junction bases: 13. CDR1 and CDR2 from the germline V gene are PRHDT and FYEKMQ (reference sequence). The CDR3 is CASSRGQALAFSGNTIYF. CDR3 in DNA: TGTGCCAGCAGCAGAGGACAGGCTCTAGCATTCTCTGGAAACACCATATATTTT.

The V gene is TRBV7-3, the J gene TRBJ2-2, with D tentatively TRBD1 or TRBD2 (5 bases each). From germline, CDR1 is SGHTA and CDR2 FQGTGA. The V end lost 3 bases, the J end lost 0 bases, and 8 bases lay between the germline ends. The CDR3 is made up of 15 amino acids. The CDR3 loop reads CASSLGPTNTGELFF. In DNA, the CDR3 is TGTGCCAGCAGCTTGGGACCAACGAACACCGGGGAGCTGTTTTTT.

The genes are TRBV28 and TRBJ2-7; a possible D gene is TRBD2 (6 bases). V was pared by 10 bases and J by 2 bases, with 21 bases between. The length of the CDR3 is 15 residues. CDR1 MDHEN and CDR2 SYDVKM come from the germline V gene. The CDR3 loop is CATRVGGYDAYEQYF. The CDR3 region has the DNA TGTGCCACACGTGTGGGGGGTTACGACGCCTACGAGCAGTACTTC.

The rearrangement uses TRBV6-5 and TRBJ2-7; tentatively, D is TRBD1 (6 bases). The germline V gene has CDR1 MNHEY and CDR2 SVGAGI. The CDR3 consists of 13 residues. Trimming stripped 5 bases from V and 2 bases from J, with 10 bases between. CDR3 amino acids: CASSRQVAYEQYF. DNA of the CDR3: TGTGCCAGCAGTAGACAGGTAGCCTACGAGCAGTACTTC.

The chain carries TRBV27 and TRBJ1-1, with TRBD1 matching over 8 bases. Unmatched junction bases numbered 9, after V lost 5 bases and J lost 4 bases. CDR3 size: 15 residues. CDR1 and CDR2 (germline): MNHEY, SMNVEV (reference sequence). Here the CDR3 reads CASSATGGSGTEAFF. The CDR3 DNA follows: TGTGCCAGCAGTGCAACAGGGGGTTCGGGCACTGAAGCTTTCTTT.

This rearrangement joins TRBV19 to TRBJ2-7; 8 bases map to TRBD2. CDR1 is LNHDA, CDR2 SQIVND, per germline (reference sequence). The ends lost 9 bases at V and 3 bases at J; junction bases unmatched: 7. CDR3 size: 13 residues. CDR3 nucleotides: TGTGCCAGCTCCGCGAGCGGGAGCTACGAGCAGTACTTC. This encodes CASSASGSYEQYF. Looking up the rest from reference TRBV19 and TRBJ2-7 gives the full variable domain: DGGITQSPKYLFRKEGQNVTLSCEQNLNHDAMYWYRQDPGQGLRLIYYSQIVNDFQKGDIAEGYSVSREKKESFPLTVTSAQKNPTAFYLCASSASGSYEQYFGPGTRLTVT.